This TCR beta chain comes out of a study of radiotherapy plus CTLA-4 blockade in lung cancer. Germline loops: CDR1 MDHEN, CDR2 SYDVKM. There are 12 residues in the CDR3. Trimming pared 5 bases from V and 0 bases from J, leaving 5 bases between. Measured with immunoSEQ multiplex PCR; TCRdb has only the in-frame clones, and not every one. The sample records over 85,000 clones, 80% to 85% being singletons. The V gene is TRBV28, the J gene TRBJ2-7, with unresolved D. Here the sequenced sample was peripheral blood, taken from a patient treated with radiotherapy plus ipilimumab. The sequence was obtained from a human donor with non-small cell lung cancer that progressed on radiotherapy plus ipilimumab. The CDR3 spells CASSRTSYEQYV. The CDR3 bases are TGTGCCAGCAGTAGGACCTCCTACGAGCAGTACGTC.